This T cell receptor beta chain was captured in a study of technical replicates of blood from several donors. Produced via immunoSEQ multiplex PCR; TCRdb's table is partial and in-frame only. The repertoire includes 98,000 or so clones, about 95% of them detected once, and 0.2% to 0.25% sits in the top ten. The CDR3 has 13 amino acids. V lost 5 bases and J 8 bases, leaving 12 bases between the germline ends. Germline CDR1 MNHEY, CDR2 SVGAGI. The chain is built from TRBV6-5 and TRBJ1-4, with D possibly being TRBD1 (5 bases). Material for sequencing was T cells isolated from PBMCs. The TCR comes from a human donor in good health. CDR3 amino acids: CASSGAGREKLFF. The DNA of the CDR3 is TGTGCCAGCAGTGGCGCAGGGCGAGAAAAACTGTTTTTT.